This is a list of T cell receptor beta chains from one sample in a study of monozygotic twins with inflammatory bowel disease. TCRdb reworked the 5' RACE reads into one entry per CDR3 protein, no DNA. The ten most abundant clones cover 9.5% to 15% of a sample with around 99,000 distinct CDR3 sequences. Material: blood. These receptors were taken from a human donor with ulcerative colitis or Crohn's disease, or a healthy co-twin of an affected twin (not recorded which). CDR3s include the opening cysteine and the closing phenylalanine or tryptophan.

J: TRBJ1-1
V: TRBV12-3/TRBV12-4
length: 14
CDR3: CASSLAPADTEAFF

J: TRBJ2-3
V: TRBV18
length: 13
CDR3: CASSPPSTDTQYF

J: TRBJ2-1
V: TRBV7-2
length: 15
CDR3: CASSRQTGTKNEQFF

J: TRBJ2-1
V: TRBV28
length: 15
CDR3: CASGRSSLVYNEQFF

J: TRBJ1-2
V: TRBV5-1
length: 14
CDR3: CASRPGQGFYGYTF

J: TRBJ1-1
V: TRBV11-2
length: 19
CDR3: CASSLDTDRGLRMNTEAFF

J: TRBJ2-2
V: TRBV20-1
length: 14
CDR3: CSARDPTNTGELFF

J: TRBJ2-7
V: TRBV6-5
length: 14
CDR3: CASSYGTRAYEQYF

J: TRBJ2-3
V: TRBV4-3
length: 15
CDR3: CASSQGLAGADTQYF

J: TRBJ2-1
V: TRBV20-1
length: 15
CDR3: CSARDLGEGLDEQFF

J: TRBJ2-3
V: TRBV6-5
length: 17
CDR3: CASSYHRNFVGADTQYF

J: TRBJ2-5
V: TRBV3-1
length: 15
CDR3: CASSHLDGRQETQYF

J: TRBJ1-6
V: TRBV6-5
length: 15
CDR3: CASSYDRDYNSPLHF

J: TRBJ2-7
V: TRBV12-3/TRBV12-4
length: 16
CDR3: CASSPRLAGGPYEQYF

J: TRBJ2-7
V: TRBV20-1
length: 12
CDR3: CSAREQTYEQYF

J: TRBJ1-1
V: TRBV7-6
length: 12
CDR3: CASSLGSPEAFF

J: TRBJ2-5
V: TRBV28
length: 16
CDR3: CASSDITGKSQETQYF

J: TRBJ1-2
V: TRBV6-1
length: 15
CDR3: CASTPGEDSIYGYTF

J: TRBJ2-2
V: TRBV5-1
length: 14
CDR3: CASSLGGNTGELFF

J: TRBJ2-7
V: TRBV12-3/TRBV12-4
length: 13
CDR3: CASSDEDSYEQYF

J: TRBJ2-3
V: TRBV4-2
length: 16
CDR3: CASSQIDGGGTDTQYF

J: TRBJ2-3
V: TRBV6-5
length: 15
CDR3: CASSYTSGRTDTQYF

J: TRBJ2-7
V: TRBV7-9
length: 16
CDR3: CASSPAAGGSSYEQYF

J: TRBJ1-1
V: TRBV20-1
length: 14
CDR3: CSASAIGGDTEAFF

J: TRBJ2-2
V: TRBV5-1
length: 13
CDR3: CASSPQGSGELFF